This T cell receptor beta chain emerged from a study of blood T cells in healthy people across ages. Study-wide results and limits: Older individuals had lower TCR beta diversity per million T cells (the decline was roughly linear).

As concerns this clonotype: As yet, its antigen is unknown.

A second PCR, run for roughly 7 to 11 cycles, used a sample-barcoded 5' primer plus a J-beta primer mix. TCRdb ran MiXCR on the 5' RACE reads and lists one entry per CDR3 protein. The top ten hold about 0.8% of the sample, which has fewer than 1,200,000 distinct CDR3 sequences, 20% to 25% seen once. The CDR3 covers 14 residues. The germline gives CDR1 SGHTA, CDR2 FQGNSA. V lost 7 bases, J lost 5 bases, and 6 bases stayed unmatched. These data were also reused for a study on T cells of mothers and their children. From that study: Three healthy Caucasian mothers, along with their six children, served as the donors. With the M1S primer of the second PCR, sample barcodes and 2-4 random nucleotides were added.

This rearrangement joins TRBV7-2 to TRBJ2-1, with 9 bases fitting TRBD2. The sample taken for sequencing was blood. This receptor was taken from a girl aged 2 to 10 in good health. This CDR3 is CASTSSGDHNEQFF. The CDR3 DNA sequence: TGTGCCAGCACCTCTAGCGGGGATCACAATGAGCAGTTCTTC.